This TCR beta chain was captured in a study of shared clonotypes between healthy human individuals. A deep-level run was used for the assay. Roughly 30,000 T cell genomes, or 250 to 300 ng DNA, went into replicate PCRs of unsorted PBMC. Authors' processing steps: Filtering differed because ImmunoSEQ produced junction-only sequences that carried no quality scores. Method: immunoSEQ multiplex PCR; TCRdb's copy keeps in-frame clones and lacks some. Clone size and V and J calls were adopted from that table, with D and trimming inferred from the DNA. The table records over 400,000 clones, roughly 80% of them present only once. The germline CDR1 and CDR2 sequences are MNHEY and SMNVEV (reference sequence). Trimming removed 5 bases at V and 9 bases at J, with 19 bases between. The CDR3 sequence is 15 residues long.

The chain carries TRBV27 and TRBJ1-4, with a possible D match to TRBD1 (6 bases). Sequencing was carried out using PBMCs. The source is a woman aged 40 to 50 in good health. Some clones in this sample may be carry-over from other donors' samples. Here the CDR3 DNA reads TGTGCCAGCAGTCTCCGGGGGCCGAGTGAGAAAAAACTGTTTTTT. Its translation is CASSLRGPSEKKLFF.